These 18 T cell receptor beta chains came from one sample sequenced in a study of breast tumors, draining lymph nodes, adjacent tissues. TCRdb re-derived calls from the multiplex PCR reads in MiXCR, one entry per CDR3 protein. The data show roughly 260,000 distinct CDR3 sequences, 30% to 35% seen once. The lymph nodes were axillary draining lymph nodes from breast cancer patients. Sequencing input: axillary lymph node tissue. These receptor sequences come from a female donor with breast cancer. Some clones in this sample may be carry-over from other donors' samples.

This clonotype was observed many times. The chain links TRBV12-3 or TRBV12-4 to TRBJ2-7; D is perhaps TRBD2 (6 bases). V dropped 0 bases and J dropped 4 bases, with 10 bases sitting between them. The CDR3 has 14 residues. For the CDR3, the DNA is TGTGCCAGCAGTTTAGCGGGAGGAGGGTACGAGCAGTACTTC. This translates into CASSLAGGGYEQYF.

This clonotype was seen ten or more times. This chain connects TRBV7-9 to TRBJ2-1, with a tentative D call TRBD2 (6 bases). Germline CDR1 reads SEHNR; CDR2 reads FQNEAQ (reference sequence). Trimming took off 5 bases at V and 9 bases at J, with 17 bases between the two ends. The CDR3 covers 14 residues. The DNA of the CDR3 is TGTGCCAGCAGCCCCGGGACTTTTACGGGTGAGCAGTTCTTC. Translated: CASSPGTFTGEQFF.

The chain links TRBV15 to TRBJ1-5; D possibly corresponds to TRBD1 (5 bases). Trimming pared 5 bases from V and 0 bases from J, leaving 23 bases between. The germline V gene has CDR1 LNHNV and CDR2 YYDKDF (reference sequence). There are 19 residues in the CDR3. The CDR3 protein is CATSRAVGGATYSNQPQHF. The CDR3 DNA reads TGTGCCACCAGCCGGGCCGTCGGCGGGGCCACTTATAGCAATCAGCCCCAGCATTTT.

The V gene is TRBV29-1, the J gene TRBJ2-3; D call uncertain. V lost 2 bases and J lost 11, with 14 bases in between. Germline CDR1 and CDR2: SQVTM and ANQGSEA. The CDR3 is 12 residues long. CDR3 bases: TGCAGCGTTGAACGGGCTACTAATGAGCAGTATTTT. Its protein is CSVERATNEQYF.

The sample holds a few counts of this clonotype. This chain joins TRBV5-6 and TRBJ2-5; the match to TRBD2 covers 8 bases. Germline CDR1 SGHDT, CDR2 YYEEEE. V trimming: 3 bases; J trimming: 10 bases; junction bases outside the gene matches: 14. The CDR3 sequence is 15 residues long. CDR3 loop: CASSWDPATRGDQYF. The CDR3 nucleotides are TGTGCCAGCAGCTGGGACCCTGCCACGCGGGGGGACCAGTACTTC.

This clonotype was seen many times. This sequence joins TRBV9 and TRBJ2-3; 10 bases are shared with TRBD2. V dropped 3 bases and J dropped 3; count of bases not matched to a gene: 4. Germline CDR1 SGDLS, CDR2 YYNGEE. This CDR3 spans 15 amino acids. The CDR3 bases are TGTGCCAGCAGCGGACCTAGCGGGAGTACAGATACGCAGTATTTT. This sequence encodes CASSGPSGSTDTQYF. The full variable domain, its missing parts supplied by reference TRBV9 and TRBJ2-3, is DSGVTQTPKHLITATGQRVTLRCSPRSGDLSVYWYQQSLDQGLQFLIQYYNGEERAKGNILERFSAQQFPDLHSELNLSSLELGDSALYFCASSGPSGSTDTQYFGPGTRLTVL.

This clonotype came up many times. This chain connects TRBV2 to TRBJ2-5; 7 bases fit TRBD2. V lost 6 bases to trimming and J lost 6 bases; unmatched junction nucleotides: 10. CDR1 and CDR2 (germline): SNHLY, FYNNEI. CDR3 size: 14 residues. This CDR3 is CASSGGSFQQTQYF. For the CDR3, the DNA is TGTGCCAGCAGCGGCGGGAGTTTTCAGCAGACCCAGTACTTC.

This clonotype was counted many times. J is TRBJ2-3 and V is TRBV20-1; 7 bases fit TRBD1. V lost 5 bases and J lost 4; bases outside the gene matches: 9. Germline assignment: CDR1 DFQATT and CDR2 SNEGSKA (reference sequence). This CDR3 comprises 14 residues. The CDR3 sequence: CSAGRDSISDTQYF. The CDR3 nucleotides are TGCAGTGCTGGCCGGGACAGCATTTCAGATACGCAGTATTTT.

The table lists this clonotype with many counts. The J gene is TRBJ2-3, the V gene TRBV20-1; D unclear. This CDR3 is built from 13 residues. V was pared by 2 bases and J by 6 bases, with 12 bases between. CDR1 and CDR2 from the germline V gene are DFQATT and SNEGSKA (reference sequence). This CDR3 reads CSARWATEDTQYF. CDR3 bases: TGCAGTGCTAGATGGGCCACTGAGGATACGCAGTATTTT.

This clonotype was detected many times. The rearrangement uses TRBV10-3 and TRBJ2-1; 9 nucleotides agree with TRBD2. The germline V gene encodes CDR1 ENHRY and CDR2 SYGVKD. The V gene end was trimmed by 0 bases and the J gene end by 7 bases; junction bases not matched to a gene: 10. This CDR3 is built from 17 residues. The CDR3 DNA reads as TGTGCCATCAGTGAGTCACGGGGCGGGAGGGGGAGGAATGAGCAGTTCTTC. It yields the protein CAISESRGGRGRNEQFF.

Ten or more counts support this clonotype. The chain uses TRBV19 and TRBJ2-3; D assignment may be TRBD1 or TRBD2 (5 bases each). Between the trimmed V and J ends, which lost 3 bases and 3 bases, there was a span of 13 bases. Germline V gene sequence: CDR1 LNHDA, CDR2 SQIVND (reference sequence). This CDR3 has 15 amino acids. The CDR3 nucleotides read TGTGCCAGTAGTATGAGGGGCGTCGGGACAGATACGCAGTATTTT. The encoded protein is CASSMRGVGTDTQYF.

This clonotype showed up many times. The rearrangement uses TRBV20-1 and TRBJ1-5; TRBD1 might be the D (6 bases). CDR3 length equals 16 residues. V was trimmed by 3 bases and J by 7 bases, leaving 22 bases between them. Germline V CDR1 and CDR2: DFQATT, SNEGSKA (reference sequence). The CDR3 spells CSARFSTGSAVQPQHF. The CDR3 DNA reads TGCAGTGCTAGGTTCTCTACAGGGTCCGCGGTCCAGCCCCAGCATTTT.

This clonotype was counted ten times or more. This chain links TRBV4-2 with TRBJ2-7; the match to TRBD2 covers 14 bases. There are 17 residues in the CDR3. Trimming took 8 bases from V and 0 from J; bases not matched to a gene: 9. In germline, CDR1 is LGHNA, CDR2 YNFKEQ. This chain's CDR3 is CASASSGLAGGSYEQYF. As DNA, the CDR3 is TGTGCCAGCGCTTCAAGCGGACTAGCGGGGGGCTCCTACGAGCAGTACTTC.

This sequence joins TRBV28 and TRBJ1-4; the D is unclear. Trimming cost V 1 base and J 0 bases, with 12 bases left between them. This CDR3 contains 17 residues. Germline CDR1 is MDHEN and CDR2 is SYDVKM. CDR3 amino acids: CASSLLRGVSTNEKLFF. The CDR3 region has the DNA TGTGCCAGCAGTTTATTGCGTGGGGTGTCAACTAATGAAAAACTGTTTTTT.

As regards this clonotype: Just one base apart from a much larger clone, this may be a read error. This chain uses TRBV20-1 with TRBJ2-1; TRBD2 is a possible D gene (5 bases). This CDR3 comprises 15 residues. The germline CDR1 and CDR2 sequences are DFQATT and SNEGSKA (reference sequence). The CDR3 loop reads CSARDLRGQYNERFF. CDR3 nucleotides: TGCAGTGCTAGAGATTTACGGGGTCAGTACAATGAGCGGTTCTTC.

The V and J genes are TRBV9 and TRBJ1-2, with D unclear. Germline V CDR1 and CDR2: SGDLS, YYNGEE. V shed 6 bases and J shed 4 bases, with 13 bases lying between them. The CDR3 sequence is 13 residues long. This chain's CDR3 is CASTLLVSYGYTF. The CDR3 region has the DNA TGTGCCAGCACCTTACTTGTATCCTATGGCTACACCTTC.

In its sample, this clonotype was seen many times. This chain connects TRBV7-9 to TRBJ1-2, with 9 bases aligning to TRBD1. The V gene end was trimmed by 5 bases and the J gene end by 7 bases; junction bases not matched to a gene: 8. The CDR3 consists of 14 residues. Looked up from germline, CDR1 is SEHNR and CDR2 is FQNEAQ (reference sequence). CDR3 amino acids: CASSRDREAAGYTF. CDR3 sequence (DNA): TGTGCCAGCAGCCGGGACAGGGAGGCCGCTGGCTACACCTTC.

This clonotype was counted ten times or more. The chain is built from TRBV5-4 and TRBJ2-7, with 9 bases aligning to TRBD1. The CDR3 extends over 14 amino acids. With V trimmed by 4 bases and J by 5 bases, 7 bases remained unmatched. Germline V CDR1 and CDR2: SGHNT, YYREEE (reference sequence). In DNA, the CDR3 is TGTGCCAGCAGCGAACAGGGGGCGGGCAACGAGCAGTACTTC. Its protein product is CASSEQGAGNEQYF. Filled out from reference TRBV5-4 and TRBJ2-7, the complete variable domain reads ETGVTQSPTHLIKTRGQQVTLRCSSQSGHNTVSWYQQALGQGPQFIFQYYREEENGRGNFPPRFSGLQFPNYSSELNVNALELDDSALYLCASSEQGAGNEQYFGPGTRLTVT.